Presented here are 23 T cell receptor beta chains from one specimen sequenced in a study of cytomegalovirus exposure and HLA in healthy donors. Primers: 60 Vbeta forward and 13 Jbeta reverse. Here immunoSEQ multiplex PCR was the method, and the copy in TCRdb shows in-frame clones only, minus some. The sample carries around 180,000 clones, over 75% recorded once. The sequenced sample consisted of PBMCs. Receptor source: a girl less than two years old in good health and CMV-seronegative.

This chain uses TRBV9 with TRBJ2-2, with 7 nucleotides matching TRBD1. The length of the CDR3 is 14 residues. Germline V CDR1 and CDR2: SGDLS, YYNGEE. J was trimmed by 8 bases and V by 0 bases; bases with no gene match: 4. In DNA form, the CDR3 reads TGTGCCAGCAGCGTAGGTCCAGGGGGAGGGGAGCTGTTTTTT. Residues: CASSVGPGGGELFF.

The chain uses TRBV10-2 and TRBJ1-5; D is ambiguous. Germline V gene data show CDR1 as WSHSY and CDR2 as SAAADI. The CDR3 totals 14 residues. The V end was cut by 1 base, the J end by 4 bases, with 8 bases between. The CDR3: CASSEWPRNQPQHF. CDR3 in DNA: TGCGCCAGCAGTGAGTGGCCCCGTAATCAGCCCCAGCATTTT.

This clone was seen more than once but under ten times. The CDR3, as DNA: TGTGCCAGCAGCCCCAGGTCGGACAGGGCTAGGGAGACCCAGTACTTC. It encodes CASSPRSDRARETQYF. The chain links TRBV4-2 to TRBJ2-5; 8 nucleotides match TRBD1. The germline gives CDR1 LGHNA, CDR2 YNFKEQ. After removal of 4 bases from V and 5 bases from J, the junction contained 12 bases not matched to a gene. CDR3 length: 16 residues.

The chain is built from TRBV5-1 and TRBJ1-2; TRBD1 matches 7 bases. CDR1 and CDR2 from the germline V gene are SGHRS and YFSETQ. The CDR3 extends over 20 amino acids. The V gene end was trimmed by 2 bases and the J gene end by 3 bases; junction bases not matched to a gene: 22. The CDR3 DNA is TGCGCCAGCAGCTTAAGCGAATTTCTACTCCCAGACAGGGACTACTATGGCTACACCTTC. It specifies CASSLSEFLLPDRDYYGYTF.

This clone was detected only once. V is TRBV7-6 and J is TRBJ1-2, with 9 bases fitting TRBD1. The CDR3 sequence is 19 residues long. Germline CDR1 reads SGHVS; CDR2 reads FNYEAQ. V lost 1 base, J lost 5 bases, and 17 bases stayed unmatched. The CDR3 DNA follows: TGTGCCAGCAGCTTAGGGGCGGGGGGACAGGGAACTATTTCTTATGGCTACACCTTC. Translating it yields CASSLGAGGQGTISYGYTF.

This chain links TRBV5-1 with TRBJ1-3; D is ambiguous. From germline, CDR1 is SGHRS and CDR2 YFSETQ. The CDR3 totals 14 residues. The V end was cut by 5 bases, the J end by 4 bases, with 13 bases between. CDR3 amino acids: CASSYSSRGNTIYF. CDR3 nucleotide sequence: TGCGCCAGCAGTTACTCTAGCAGAGGAAACACCATATATTTT.

This chain connects TRBV6-5 to TRBJ2-7; the D gene is possibly TRBD2 (6 bases). The CDR3 extends over 14 amino acids. Germline V lookup: CDR1 MNHEY, CDR2 SVGAGI. Trimming cost V 6 bases and J 2 bases, with 14 bases left between them. The CDR3 sequence: CASRPAGGTYEQYF. CDR3 DNA: TGTGCCAGCAGACCAGCCGGGGGTACCTACGAGCAGTACTTC.

The genes are TRBV18 and TRBJ1-1; 10 bases match TRBD1. The J segment lost 4 bases and the V segment lost 4 bases, leaving 6 bases of the junction unmatched. The CDR3 loop spans 15 amino acids. The germline gives CDR1 KGHSH, CDR2 LQKENI. CDR3 DNA: TGTGCCAGCTCACTACGACAGGGGGCGGGCACTGAAGCTTTCTTT. It specifies CASSLRQGAGTEAFF.

V gene TRBV10-2 combines with J gene TRBJ2-1, with D possibly TRBD2 on 5 matching bases. V was shortened by 4 bases and J by 6 bases, with 7 bases between the two germline ends. Germline V gene data show CDR1 as WSHSY and CDR2 as SAAADI. This CDR3 comprises 12 residues. The DNA of the CDR3 is TGCGCCAGCAGTGCCCTAGCCAATGAGCAGTTCTTC. It yields the protein CASSALANEQFF.

The chain joins TRBV5-1 to TRBJ2-1; possibly TRBD2 for D (5 bases). This CDR3 region has 12 residues. CDR1 is SGHRS, CDR2 YFSETQ, per germline. V was trimmed by 3 bases and J by 12 bases, leaving 13 bases between them. CDR3 region: CASSSGGHGQFF. Written as DNA, the CDR3 is TGCGCCAGCAGCTCCGGAGGTCACGGGCAGTTCTTC. Full variable domain (missing parts from reference TRBV5-1 and TRBJ2-1): KAGVTQTPRYLIKTRGQQVTLSCSPISGHRSVSWYQQTPGQGLQFLFEYFSETQRNKGNFPGRFSGRQFSNSRSEMNVSTLELGDSALYLCASSSGGHGQFFGPGTRLTVL.

The chain carries TRBV30 and TRBJ2-4; TRBD2 aligns across 9 bases. V lost 0 bases, J lost 7 bases, and 16 bases stayed unmatched. Germline-derived CDR1 and CDR2 are GTSNPN and SVGIG (reference sequence). The length of the CDR3 is 18 residues. CDR3 in DNA: TGTGCCTGGAGTGTACCTAGCGGGACCTACTTTGAATTTAACATTCAGTACTTC. Translated, it gives CAWSVPSGTYFEFNIQYF.

The chain combines TRBV7-9 with TRBJ1-2, with D tentatively TRBD1 (6 bases). Germline assignment: CDR1 SEHNR and CDR2 FQNEAQ (reference sequence). V gave up 8 bases and J gave up 5 bases, with 15 bases separating them. The CDR3 consists of 13 residues. This chain's CDR3 is CASRLEGGYGYTF. Here the CDR3 DNA reads TGTGCCAGCCGTCTAGAGGGGGGGTATGGCTACACCTTC.

The V gene is TRBV30, the J gene TRBJ2-7, with D perhaps TRBD2 (5 bases). CDR3 length equals 15 residues. CDR1 is GTSNPN, CDR2 SVGIG, per germline (reference sequence). V was shortened by 0 bases and J by 7 bases, with 19 bases between the two germline ends. The CDR3 DNA is TGTGCCTGGAGTGTGTTCCTCCTAGCTTCGGGAGAGCAGTACTTC. This translates into CAWSVFLLASGEQYF. Variable domain in full (rest from reference TRBV30 and TRBJ2-7): SQTIHQWPATLVQPVGSPLSLECTVEGTSNPNLYWYRQAAGRGLQLLFYSVGIGQISSEVPQNLSASRPQDRQFILSSKKLLLSDSGFYLCAWSVFLLASGEQYFGPGTRLTVT.

The gene calls are TRBV21-1 and TRBJ2-3; the table's D call of TRBD2 was not tested on the DNA. TRBV21-1 is a documented pseudogene. CDR3 length: 19 amino acids. CDR3 region: CATGFNFSRPKTSTDTQYF. As DNA, the CDR3 is TGTGCCACCGGATTTAATTTTAGCCGCCCAAAAACGTCGACAGATACGCAGTATTTT.

J is TRBJ1-5 and V is TRBV6-1; possible D gene TRBD1, 5 bases. Trimming pared 3 bases from V and 3 bases from J, leaving 9 bases between. The germline CDR1 and CDR2 sequences are MNHNS and SASEGT. The CDR3 sequence is 14 residues long. The CDR3 nucleotides read TGTGCCAGCAGTGAGAGACAGATCAATCAGCCCCAGCATTTT. Its protein product is CASSERQINQPQHF.

The chain combines TRBV6-4 with TRBJ1-1; D call uncertain. Trimming pared 6 bases from V and 4 bases from J, leaving 12 bases between. Germline loops: CDR1 MRHNA, CDR2 SNTAGT. The CDR3 sequence is 13 residues long. CDR3 sequence: CASRGLEGTEAFF. The DNA for the CDR3 is TGTGCCAGCAGGGGTCTCGAGGGCACTGAAGCTTTCTTT.

The chain is built from TRBV6-5 and TRBJ1-1, with 7 nucleotides matching TRBD1. Germline V gene lookup returns CDR1 MNHEY and CDR2 SVGAGI. This CDR3 has 13 residues. V lost 3 bases to trimming and J lost 4 bases; unmatched junction nucleotides: 2. In DNA, the CDR3 is TGTGCCAGCAGTTATAGGGGGCTCACTGAAGCTTTCTTT. Its translation is CASSYRGLTEAFF.

V gene TRBV4-1 combines with J gene TRBJ1-4; 11 bases are shared with TRBD1. Germline V CDR1 and CDR2: MGHRA, YSYEKL. J lost 8 bases, V lost 1 base, and 3 bases had no gene match. The CDR3 is 15 residues long. DNA for the CDR3: TGCGCCAGCAGCCAAGGGGGACAGGGGGAAGAAAAACTGTTTTTT. Amino acids: CASSQGGQGEEKLFF.

This chain connects TRBV6-5 to TRBJ1-1; possible D gene TRBD1, 5 bases. V lost 0 bases to trimming and J lost 6 bases, with 8 bases between them. Looked up from germline, CDR1 is MNHEY and CDR2 is SVGAGI. This CDR3 contains 13 residues. CDR3 sequence: CASSYSSGAEAFF. CDR3 DNA: TGTGCCAGCAGTTACTCTTCGGGGGCTGAAGCTTTCTTT.

The gene calls are TRBV2 and TRBJ1-6; D gene uncertain. The germline V gene encodes CDR1 SNHLY and CDR2 FYNNEI. Trimming removed 4 bases from V and 7 bases from J, with 11 bases in between. The CDR3 is made up of 14 amino acids. For the CDR3, the DNA is TGTGCCAGCAGTGGAGGGCAGGCAAATTCACCCCTCCACTTT. Translating it yields CASSGGQANSPLHF.

This clone has a single count. This chain joins TRBV10-3 and TRBJ2-4, with D hard to call. Germline V gives CDR1 ENHRY, CDR2 SYGVKD. V lost 6 bases to trimming and J lost 7 bases, with 13 bases between them. CDR3 size: 13 residues. The CDR3 region is CAISRTRRNIQYF. DNA of the CDR3: TGTGCCATCAGCAGAACCCGGCGGAACATTCAGTACTTC.

A single count supports this clone. V usage is TRBV6-1 and J usage is TRBJ2-7; TRBD2 agrees at 7 bases. Germline-derived CDR1 and CDR2 are MNHNS and SASEGT. With 5 bases clipped from V and 4 bases from J, the junction kept 17 bases outside the gene matches. The length of the CDR3 is 17 residues. CDR3 residues: CASSQGVWGGTGYEQYF. For the CDR3, the DNA is TGTGCCAGCAGTCAAGGGGTATGGGGGGGTACTGGATACGAGCAGTACTTC.

The J gene is TRBJ1-1, the V gene TRBV6-6; D ambiguous. Germline V gene data show CDR1 as MNHNY and CDR2 as SVGAGI (reference sequence). The CDR3 length is 12 residues. Trimming removed 4 bases at V and 5 bases at J, with 8 bases between. The CDR3 spells CASSSQKTEAFF. CDR3 DNA sequence: TGTGCCAGCAGTTCCCAGAAAACTGAAGCTTTCTTT.